A selection of T cell receptor beta chains follows, all from one sample in a study of pediatric ulcerative colitis. Only in-frame clones appear in the TCRdb table, and some are missing; sequencing was by immunoSEQ multiplex PCR. Of tens of thousands of clones listed, about 71% are singletons. Sequenced sample: gut tissue. Receptor source: a boy aged 5-17 years with severe ulcerative colitis. CDR3s include the opening cysteine and the closing phenylalanine or tryptophan. Each record gives: J gene, V gene, D gene, clone size, CDR3 DNA, CDR3 protein. D genes are given only for firm matches. Size is stated for part of the rows, as once, few or many counts, or as a class when the clone is expanded.

j_call: TRBJ1-1; v_call: TRBV12-5; d_call: TRBD1; clone_size: .; cdr3_nt: TGTGCTAGTGGGTTTGGCGACAGGGCTTATGAAGCTTTCTTT; cdr3_aa: CASGFGDRAYEAFF
j_call: TRBJ2-1; v_call: TRBV5-4; d_call: .; clone_size: .; cdr3_nt: TGTGCCAGCAGCTCGACCGCTCTGAGAGACCTGGGGAACAATGAGCAGTTCTTC; cdr3_aa: CASSSTALRDLGNNEQFF
j_call: TRBJ1-1; v_call: TRBV2; d_call: .; clone_size: .; cdr3_nt: TGTGCCAGCAGGATCGGACAAGGGACGAACACTGAAGCTTTCTTT; cdr3_aa: CASRIGQGTNTEAFF
j_call: TRBJ1-4; v_call: TRBV6-6; d_call: .; clone_size: few; cdr3_nt: TGTGCCAGCAGGAGGGCAACTAATGAAAAACTGTTTTTT; cdr3_aa: CASRRATNEKLFF
j_call: TRBJ2-5; v_call: TRBV5-1; d_call: .; clone_size: .; cdr3_nt: TGCGCCAGCAGCTTTAGGACTATACAAGAGACCCAGTACTTC; cdr3_aa: CASSFRTIQETQYF
j_call: TRBJ2-2; v_call: TRBV7-2; d_call: .; clone_size: few; cdr3_nt: TGTGCCAGCAGCTTAGTATCCGGGACTGCCGGGGAGCTGTTTTTT; cdr3_aa: CASSLVSGTAGELFF
j_call: TRBJ2-3; v_call: TRBV10-1; d_call: TRBD2; clone_size: .; cdr3_nt: TGCGCCAGCAGTAATAGTGCGGGGGGTCACGGCACAGATACGCAGTATTTT; cdr3_aa: CASSNSAGGHGTDTQYF
j_call: TRBJ2-7; v_call: TRBV6-5; d_call: .; clone_size: .; cdr3_nt: TGTGCCAGCATTGGTGACAGTTCCTACGAGCAGTACTTC; cdr3_aa: CASIGDSSYEQYF
j_call: TRBJ1-1; v_call: TRBV7-9; d_call: .; clone_size: few; cdr3_nt: TGTGCCAGCAGCTCCCGTGCGGGGGGCACTGAAGCTTTCTTT; cdr3_aa: CASSSRAGGTEAFF
j_call: TRBJ2-5; v_call: TRBV19; d_call: .; clone_size: few; cdr3_nt: TGTGCCAGTAGTCCGCTGAGCGCTAGAAAAGAGACCCAGTACTTC; cdr3_aa: CASSPLSARKETQYF
j_call: TRBJ1-2; v_call: TRBV19; d_call: .; clone_size: .; cdr3_nt: TGTGCCAGTAGTATAGAGCAGGGGCTGAGAGGCTACACCTTC; cdr3_aa: CASSIEQGLRGYTF
j_call: TRBJ2-5; v_call: TRBV19; d_call: .; clone_size: .; cdr3_nt: TGTGCCAGTAGTATTGTAGGGAGGGAGACCCAGTACTTC; cdr3_aa: CASSIVGRETQYF
j_call: TRBJ2-3; v_call: TRBV5-1; d_call: TRBD2; clone_size: .; cdr3_nt: TGCGCCAGCAGCGTTAGCGGGGGGGCCCTCGGGAGCACAGATACGCAGTATTTT; cdr3_aa: CASSVSGGALGSTDTQYF
j_call: TRBJ1-5; v_call: TRBV6-1; d_call: TRBD1; clone_size: .; cdr3_nt: TGTGCCACACACGGACAGGGTAGGAATCAGCCCCAGCATTTT; cdr3_aa: CATHGQGRNQPQHF
j_call: TRBJ1-2; v_call: TRBV6-6; d_call: .; clone_size: few; cdr3_nt: TGTGCCAGCAGTAGCCAGCCTTCCGTTGGCTACACCTTC; cdr3_aa: CASSSQPSVGYTF
j_call: TRBJ1-4; v_call: TRBV28; d_call: TRBD1; clone_size: medium-sized; cdr3_nt: TGTGCCAGCAGCCTCCCGGGACAGGGGAGAAAACTGTTTTTT; cdr3_aa: CASSLPGQGRKLFF
j_call: TRBJ1-2; v_call: TRBV5-6; d_call: TRBD1; clone_size: .; cdr3_nt: TGTGCCAGCAGACGGGACAGGGTTATCGGTGGCTACACCTTC; cdr3_aa: CASRRDRVIGGYTF
j_call: TRBJ1-1; v_call: TRBV10-3; d_call: .; clone_size: .; cdr3_nt: TGTGCCATCAGTGAGAATGGTCGAGGTGAAGCTTTCTTT; cdr3_aa: CAISENGRGEAFF
j_call: TRBJ2-7; v_call: TRBV5-5; d_call: .; clone_size: .; cdr3_nt: TGTGCCAGCAGCTTGGTGTCAGCCTACGAGCAGTACTTC; cdr3_aa: CASSLVSAYEQYF
j_call: TRBJ1-4; v_call: TRBV4-3; d_call: TRBD1; clone_size: .; cdr3_nt: TGCGCCAGCAGCCACCCCACAGGGGAGGATGAAAAACTGTTTTTT; cdr3_aa: CASSHPTGEDEKLFF
j_call: TRBJ1-1; v_call: TRBV6-6; d_call: TRBD1; clone_size: .; cdr3_nt: TGTGCCAGCAGTGCAGGGGGGGGCACTGAAGCTTTCTTT; cdr3_aa: CASSAGGGTEAFF
j_call: TRBJ1-4; v_call: TRBV29-1; d_call: .; clone_size: .; cdr3_nt: TGCAGCGCGCGACAGATAACTAATGAAAAACTGTTTTTT; cdr3_aa: CSARQITNEKLFF
j_call: TRBJ1-1; v_call: TRBV7-6; d_call: TRBD1; clone_size: .; cdr3_nt: TGTGCCAGCAGCCCCTCCCGAGGGGGCGAGTCGGTCAGGACTGAAGCTTTCTTT; cdr3_aa: CASSPSRGGESVRTEAFF
j_call: TRBJ1-2; v_call: TRBV30; d_call: .; clone_size: few; cdr3_nt: TGTGCCTGGAGGGACTCTAACTATGGCTACACCTTC; cdr3_aa: CAWRDSNYGYTF
j_call: TRBJ1-6; v_call: TRBV19; d_call: TRBD1; clone_size: .; cdr3_nt: TGTGCCAGTAGTATAACAGGGGAAAATAATTCACCCCTCCACTTT; cdr3_aa: CASSITGENNSPLHF
j_call: TRBJ1-4; v_call: TRBV9; d_call: .; clone_size: .; cdr3_nt: TGTGCCAGCAGCCCCCGACCGTCTCAGGTTAATGAAAAACTGTTTTTT; cdr3_aa: CASSPRPSQVNEKLFF
j_call: TRBJ2-7; v_call: TRBV2; d_call: .; clone_size: .; cdr3_nt: TGTGCCAGCAGTTGGACGGGATCCTACGAGCAGTACTTC; cdr3_aa: CASSWTGSYEQYF
j_call: TRBJ1-2; v_call: TRBV30; d_call: TRBD1; clone_size: .; cdr3_nt: TGTGCCTGGAGTCGTAAAGGACAGGGTGTCTATGGCTACACCTTC; cdr3_aa: CAWSRKGQGVYGYTF
j_call: TRBJ2-7; v_call: TRBV7-7; d_call: TRBD1; clone_size: .; cdr3_nt: TGTGCTAGCAGCTCTGACAGGGGTGGTGAGCAGTACTTC; cdr3_aa: CASSSDRGGEQYF
j_call: TRBJ1-3; v_call: TRBV5-1; d_call: .; clone_size: .; cdr3_nt: TGCGCCAGCAGCTTGGCCCCTGGTCCCGGAAACACCATATATTTT; cdr3_aa: CASSLAPGPGNTIYF
j_call: TRBJ1-1; v_call: TRBV15; d_call: TRBD1; clone_size: once; cdr3_nt: TGTGCCACCAGCAGCGTCTTCCAGGGGGGCACTGAAGCTTTCTTT; cdr3_aa: CATSSVFQGGTEAFF
j_call: TRBJ2-3; v_call: TRBV7-2; d_call: .; clone_size: once; cdr3_nt: TGTGCCAGCAGCTTATCGACGTATAGCACAGATACGCAGTATTTT; cdr3_aa: CASSLSTYSTDTQYF
j_call: TRBJ2-4; v_call: TRBV6-5; d_call: .; clone_size: .; cdr3_nt: TGTGCCAGCAGTTACGGTGGGGACATTCAGTACTTC; cdr3_aa: CASSYGGDIQYF
j_call: TRBJ1-2; v_call: TRBV11-2; d_call: TRBD1; clone_size: .; cdr3_nt: TGTGCCAGCAGCCCCTGGACAGGGTTTTCTGGCTACACCTTC; cdr3_aa: CASSPWTGFSGYTF
j_call: TRBJ2-3; v_call: TRBV29-1; d_call: .; clone_size: .; cdr3_nt: TGCAGCGTTGAAGATCGGGAGCGATTCAGCACAGATACGCAGTATTTT; cdr3_aa: CSVEDRERFSTDTQYF
j_call: TRBJ2-3; v_call: TRBV4-2; d_call: .; clone_size: few; cdr3_nt: TGTGCCAGCAGCCGGGTCGGCGGGGTTAGCGCAGATACGCAGTATTTT; cdr3_aa: CASSRVGGVSADTQYF
j_call: TRBJ1-2; v_call: TRBV9; d_call: .; clone_size: .; cdr3_nt: TGTGCCAGCAGCGTAGGTCAGGGGTTAGCGTATGGCTACACCTTC; cdr3_aa: CASSVGQGLAYGYTF
j_call: TRBJ2-5; v_call: TRBV5-1; d_call: .; clone_size: .; cdr3_nt: TGCGCCAGCAGCCCCGGACGCCACCAAGAGACCCAGTACTTC; cdr3_aa: CASSPGRHQETQYF
j_call: TRBJ2-3; v_call: TRBV19; d_call: TRBD2; clone_size: .; cdr3_nt: TGTGCCAGTAGTAGGGGACTAGCAGATACGCAGTATTTT; cdr3_aa: CASSRGLADTQYF
j_call: TRBJ1-5; v_call: TRBV10-3; d_call: TRBD1; clone_size: once; cdr3_nt: TGTGCCATCAGTGAGTCGACAGGGGTTGGTGGGCAGCCCCAGCATTTT; cdr3_aa: CAISESTGVGGQPQHF
j_call: TRBJ2-7; v_call: TRBV5-1; d_call: TRBD2; clone_size: .; cdr3_nt: TGCGCCAGCAGCTTAGAGGCGGGGGGAACCAGCTCCTACGAGCAGTACTTC; cdr3_aa: CASSLEAGGTSSYEQYF
j_call: TRBJ1-2; v_call: TRBV6-1; d_call: .; clone_size: .; cdr3_nt: TGTGCCAGCAGTGAAGTGAGAAGGACCCCCGGGGGCCTTGGCTACACCTTC; cdr3_aa: CASSEVRRTPGGLGYTF
j_call: TRBJ1-2; v_call: TRBV5-6; d_call: .; clone_size: .; cdr3_nt: TGTGCCAGCAGGGGTCTAGGGGGCTATGGCTACACCTTC; cdr3_aa: CASRGLGGYGYTF
j_call: TRBJ2-5; v_call: TRBV5-1; d_call: .; clone_size: .; cdr3_nt: TGCGCCAGCAGCTTGGCCGCGCAAGAGTCCCAGTACTTC; cdr3_aa: CASSLAAQESQYF
j_call: TRBJ1-2; v_call: TRBV7-6; d_call: .; clone_size: .; cdr3_nt: TGTGCCAGCAGCCCTGAGCAGGGCAGCAACTATGGCTACACCTTC; cdr3_aa: CASSPEQGSNYGYTF
j_call: TRBJ2-1; v_call: TRBV29-1; d_call: .; clone_size: .; cdr3_nt: TGCAGCGTTGGGGAGGGGGACTACAATGAGCAGTTCTTC; cdr3_aa: CSVGEGDYNEQFF
j_call: TRBJ2-5; v_call: TRBV7-2; d_call: .; clone_size: .; cdr3_nt: TGTGCCAGCAGCTTTGGGGGGATCCAAGAGACCCAGTACTTC; cdr3_aa: CASSFGGIQETQYF
j_call: TRBJ1-2; v_call: TRBV5-4; d_call: .; clone_size: .; cdr3_nt: TGTGCCAGCAGCTTGTGGTCGGGTGGGGTCTATGGCTACACCTTC; cdr3_aa: CASSLWSGGVYGYTF
j_call: TRBJ2-7; v_call: TRBV9; d_call: .; clone_size: .; cdr3_nt: TGTGCCAGCAGCGTACGTTGGGGTTCCGAGTACGAGCAGTACTTC; cdr3_aa: CASSVRWGSEYEQYF
j_call: TRBJ1-1; v_call: TRBV9; d_call: .; clone_size: .; cdr3_nt: TGTGCCAGCAGCGTAATGGGGGGATTCACTGAAGCTTTCTTT; cdr3_aa: CASSVMGGFTEAFF
j_call: TRBJ2-1; v_call: TRBV29-1; d_call: .; clone_size: .; cdr3_nt: TGCAGCGTTGTGCGAGGGATTGAGCAGTTCTTC; cdr3_aa: CSVVRGIEQFF
j_call: TRBJ1-1; v_call: TRBV5-6; d_call: .; clone_size: .; cdr3_nt: TGTGCCAGCAGCTTGGACTTAGACACTGAAGCTTTCTTT; cdr3_aa: CASSLDLDTEAFF
j_call: TRBJ2-7; v_call: TRBV19; d_call: TRBD1; clone_size: few; cdr3_nt: TGTGCCAGTAGTACCAGACAGGGGTTGAGAGAGGTCGCGGCCTACGAGCAGTACTTC; cdr3_aa: CASSTRQGLREVAAYEQYF
j_call: TRBJ1-1; v_call: TRBV13; d_call: .; clone_size: .; cdr3_nt: TGTGCCAGCAGCCAACACCCCCGGGGAGACACTGAAGCTTTCTTT; cdr3_aa: CASSQHPRGDTEAFF
j_call: TRBJ2-7; v_call: TRBV6-6; d_call: .; clone_size: .; cdr3_nt: TGTGCCAGCAGTTACTCCCACAGGGAGGAGCAGTACTTC; cdr3_aa: CASSYSHREEQYF
j_call: TRBJ2-3; v_call: TRBV5-1; d_call: TRBD1; clone_size: once; cdr3_nt: TGCGCCAGCAGCTTGGCCCAACAGGGGTCGGATACGCAGTATTTT; cdr3_aa: CASSLAQQGSDTQYF
j_call: TRBJ2-4; v_call: TRBV11-2; d_call: .; clone_size: .; cdr3_nt: TGTGCCAGCAGCTTAGTCATGGGTCAATACCTAGCCAAAAACATTCAGTACTTC; cdr3_aa: CASSLVMGQYLAKNIQYF